These T cell receptor beta chains were read from a single sample in a study of read filtering for tumor transcriptome and immune sequencing. TCRdb re-derived calls from the reads in MiXCR, one entry per CDR3 protein. The top ten clones hold around 32% of a sample with about 37,000 distinct CDR3 sequences, about 12% of them seen once. What was sequenced was a population of CD138-negative cells sorted from bone marrow. All receptors come from a donor at least 40 years old with multiple myeloma. The CDR3 runs from the conserved cysteine through the conserved F or W. A D gene is named only where the DNA matches it firmly. Size tells how often a clone was seen, or its class if it is expanded.

J gene,D gene,clone size,V gene,CDR3 protein,CDR3 DNA
TRBJ1-5,-,many,TRBV6-2/TRBV6-3,CASRPQGGANQPQHF,TGTGCCAGCAGACCCCAAGGGGGGGCCAATCAGCCCCAGCATTTT
TRBJ2-1,TRBD2,many,TRBV6-5,CASSYSTGGANNEQFF,TGTGCCAGCAGTTACTCGACCGGGGGGGCTAACAATGAGCAGTTCTTC
TRBJ1-5,TRBD1,once,TRBV7-9,CASSITGTGKFPQHF,TGTGCCAGCAGCATTACCGGGACAGGGAAATTTCCCCAGCATTTT
TRBJ1-1,TRBD1,many,TRBV6-1,CASSDRGMNTEAFF,TGTGCCAGCAGCGACAGGGGCATGAACACTGAAGCTTTCTTT
TRBJ1-2,-,many,TRBV5-4,CASSRTEYGYTF,TGTGCCAGCAGCCGGACAGAATATGGCTACACCTTC
TRBJ1-5,-,many,TRBV12-3/TRBV12-4,CASSGGRAGPQHF,TGTGCCAGCAGCGGGGGCAGGGCCGGGCCCCAGCATTTT
TRBJ2-7,-,many,TRBV20-1,CSALPRRSEQYF,TGCAGTGCGCTTCCACGCAGGAGCGAGCAGTACTTC
TRBJ2-5,-,many,TRBV12-3/TRBV12-4,CASSLDFVTQYF,TGTGCCAGCAGTTTAGATTTTGTGACCCAGTACTTC
TRBJ2-1,TRBD1,many,TRBV7-9,CASSPDRYNEQFF,TGTGCCAGCAGCCCGGACAGGTACAATGAGCAGTTCTTC
TRBJ2-1,-,many,TRBV6-1,CASSERGGPSSYNEQFF,TGTGCCAGCAGTGAACGTGGGGGCCCCAGCTCCTACAATGAGCAGTTCTTC
TRBJ1-5,-,few,TRBV11-2,CASSLDRGGVQPQHF,TGTGCCAGCAGCTTAGACAGGGGAGGTGTTCAGCCCCAGCATTTT
TRBJ1-4,-,many,TRBV4-1,CASSQRGTSNEKLFF,TGCGCCAGCAGCCAACGTGGGACTTCTAATGAAAAACTGTTTTTT
TRBJ2-7,TRBD2,many,TRBV27,CASSVLTGGGVSYEQYF,TGTGCCAGCAGTGTACTCACCGGGGGGGGCGTGTCCTACGAGCAGTACTTC
TRBJ2-7,-,many,TRBV5-5,CASSLGTEGEQYF,TGTGCCAGCAGCTTGGGGACAGAGGGCGAGCAGTACTTC
TRBJ2-7,-,many,TRBV29-1,CSVEWAASSSYEQYF,TGCAGCGTTGAATGGGCAGCTTCCAGCTCCTACGAGCAGTACTTC
TRBJ1-1,-,many,TRBV2,CASSGQLNTEAFF,TGTGCCAGCAGCGGGCAGCTGAACACTGAAGCTTTCTTT
TRBJ1-1,TRBD1,many,TRBV20-1,CSAPDRAGIRAFF,TGCAGTGCGCCGGACAGGGCGGGGATTAGAGCTTTCTTT
TRBJ2-3,-,many,TRBV18,CASSPPSGAIDTQYF,TGTGCCAGCTCACCACCGTCGGGGGCTATAGATACGCAGTATTTT
TRBJ2-5,-,many,TRBV7-9,CASSSIPPYQETQYF,TGTGCCAGCAGCTCGATTCCTCCGTACCAAGAGACCCAGTACTTC
TRBJ2-5,-,many,TRBV29-1,CSVEGPRVQETQYF,TGCAGCGTTGAAGGCCCTCGGGTCCAAGAGACCCAGTACTTC
TRBJ2-5,-,many,TRBV29-1,CSAAEAGETQYF,TGCAGCGCTGCGGAGGCGGGGGAGACCCAGTACTTC
TRBJ2-2,-,many,TRBV28,CATTVHGRDTGELFF,TGTGCCACCACTGTGCATGGAAGGGATACCGGGGAGCTGTTTTTT
TRBJ2-7,-,few,TRBV7-9,CASSLGEQYF,TGTGCCAGCAGCTTGGGGGAGCAGTACTTC
TRBJ2-5,TRBD1,many,TRBV4-1,CASTPAGGSWETQYF,TGCGCCAGCACCCCCGCAGGGGGTTCCTGGGAGACCCAGTACTTC
TRBJ1-1,-,many,TRBV28,CASSPRARRVNTEAFF,TGTGCCAGCAGTCCGCGGGCCCGACGGGTGAACACTGAAGCTTTCTTT